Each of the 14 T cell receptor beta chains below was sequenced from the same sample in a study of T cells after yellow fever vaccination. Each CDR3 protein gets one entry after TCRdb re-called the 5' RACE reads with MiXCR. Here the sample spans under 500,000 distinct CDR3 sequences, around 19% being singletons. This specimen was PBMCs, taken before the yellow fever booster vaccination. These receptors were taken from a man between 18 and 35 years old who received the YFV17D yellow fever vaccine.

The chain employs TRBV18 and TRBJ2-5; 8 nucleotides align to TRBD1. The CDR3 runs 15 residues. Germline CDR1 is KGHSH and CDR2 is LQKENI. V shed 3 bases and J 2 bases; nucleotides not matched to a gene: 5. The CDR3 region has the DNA TGTGCCAGCTCACCCCGACAGGGGTGGCAAGAGACCCAGTACTTC. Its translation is CASSPRQGWQETQYF.

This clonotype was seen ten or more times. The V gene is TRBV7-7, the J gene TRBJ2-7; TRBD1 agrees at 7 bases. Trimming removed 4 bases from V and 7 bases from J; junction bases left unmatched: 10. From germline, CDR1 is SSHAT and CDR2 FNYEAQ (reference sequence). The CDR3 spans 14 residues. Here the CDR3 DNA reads TGTGCCAGCAGCTCTTCGACAGGGTCGGGGGAGCAGTACTTC. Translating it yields CASSSSTGSGEQYF.

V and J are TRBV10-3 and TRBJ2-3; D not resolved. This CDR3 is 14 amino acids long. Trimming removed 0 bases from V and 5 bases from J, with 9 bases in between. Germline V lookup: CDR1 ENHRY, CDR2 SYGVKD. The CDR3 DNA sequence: TGTGCCATCAGTGAGTCGATCCCTCAAGATACGCAGTATTTT. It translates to CAISESIPQDTQYF.

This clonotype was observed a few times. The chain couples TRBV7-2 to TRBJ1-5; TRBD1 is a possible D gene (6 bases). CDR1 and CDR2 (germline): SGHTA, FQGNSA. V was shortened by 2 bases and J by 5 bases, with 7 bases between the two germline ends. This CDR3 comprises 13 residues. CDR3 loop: CASSLQGYQPQHF. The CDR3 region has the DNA TGTGCCAGCAGCTTACAGGGGTATCAGCCCCAGCATTTT.

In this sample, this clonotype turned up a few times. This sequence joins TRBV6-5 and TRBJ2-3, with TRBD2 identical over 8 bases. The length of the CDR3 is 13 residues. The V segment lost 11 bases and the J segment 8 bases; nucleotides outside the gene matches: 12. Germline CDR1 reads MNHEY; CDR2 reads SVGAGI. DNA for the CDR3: TGTGCCTGCACTAGCGGCTCGTTGGGTACGCAGTATTTT. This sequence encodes CACTSGSLGTQYF.

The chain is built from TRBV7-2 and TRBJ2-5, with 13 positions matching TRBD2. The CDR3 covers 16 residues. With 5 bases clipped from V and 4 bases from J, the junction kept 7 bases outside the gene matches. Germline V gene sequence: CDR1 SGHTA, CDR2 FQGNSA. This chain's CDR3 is CASSRTSGGAVETQYF. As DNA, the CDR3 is TGTGCCAGCAGCAGAACTAGCGGGGGGGCCGTAGAGACCCAGTACTTC.

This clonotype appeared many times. In nucleotides, the CDR3 is TGTGCCAGCAGAGCGGGGGCCTTTTTCTACGAGCAGTACTTC. This translates into CASRAGAFFYEQYF. This chain joins TRBV6-5 and TRBJ2-7, with TRBD2 matching over 8 bases. Trimming took 6 bases from V and 3 from J; bases not matched to a gene: 7. The CDR3 is 14 amino acids. CDR1 and CDR2 from the germline V gene are MNHEY and SVGAGI.

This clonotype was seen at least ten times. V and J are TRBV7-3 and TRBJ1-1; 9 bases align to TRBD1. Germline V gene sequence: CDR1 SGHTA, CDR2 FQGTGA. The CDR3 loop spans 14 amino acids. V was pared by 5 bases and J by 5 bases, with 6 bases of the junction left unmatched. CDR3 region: CASSLGTGRTEAFF. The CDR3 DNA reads TGTGCCAGCAGCCTCGGGACAGGGCGAACTGAAGCTTTCTTT. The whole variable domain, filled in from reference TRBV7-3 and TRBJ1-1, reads GAGVSQTPSNKVTEKGKYVELRCDPISGHTALYWYRQSLGQGPEFLIYFQGTGAADDSGLPNDRFFAVRPEGSVSTLKIQRTERGDSAVYLCASSLGTGRTEAFFGQGTRLTVV.

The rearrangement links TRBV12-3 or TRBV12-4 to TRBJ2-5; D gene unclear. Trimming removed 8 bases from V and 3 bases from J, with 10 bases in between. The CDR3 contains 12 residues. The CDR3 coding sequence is TGTGCCAGCGGGATATCGGAAGAGACCCAGTACTTC. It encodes CASGISEETQYF.

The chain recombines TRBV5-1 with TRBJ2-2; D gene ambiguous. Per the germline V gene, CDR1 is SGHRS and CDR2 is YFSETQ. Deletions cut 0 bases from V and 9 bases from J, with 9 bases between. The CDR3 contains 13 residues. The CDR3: CASSLVGIRELFF. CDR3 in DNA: TGCGCCAGCAGCTTGGTGGGGATAAGGGAGCTGTTTTTT. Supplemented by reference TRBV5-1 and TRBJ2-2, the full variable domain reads KAGVTQTPRYLIKTRGQQVTLSCSPISGHRSVSWYQQTPGQGLQFLFEYFSETQRNKGNFPGRFSGRQFSNSRSEMNVSTLELGDSALYLCASSLVGIRELFFGEGSRLTVL.

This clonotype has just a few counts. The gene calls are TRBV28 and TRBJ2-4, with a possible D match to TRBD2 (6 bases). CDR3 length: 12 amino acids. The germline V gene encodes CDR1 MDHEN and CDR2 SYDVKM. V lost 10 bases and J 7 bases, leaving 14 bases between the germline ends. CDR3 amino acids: CATTWGENIQYF. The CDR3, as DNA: TGTGCCACTACGTGGGGGGAGAACATTCAGTACTTC.

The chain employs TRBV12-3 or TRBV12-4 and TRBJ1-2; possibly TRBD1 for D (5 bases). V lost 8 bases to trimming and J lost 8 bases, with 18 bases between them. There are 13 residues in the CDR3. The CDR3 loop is CASVGSGWGGYTF. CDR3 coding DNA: TGTGCCAGCGTGGGGTCTGGTTGGGGCGGCTACACCTTC.

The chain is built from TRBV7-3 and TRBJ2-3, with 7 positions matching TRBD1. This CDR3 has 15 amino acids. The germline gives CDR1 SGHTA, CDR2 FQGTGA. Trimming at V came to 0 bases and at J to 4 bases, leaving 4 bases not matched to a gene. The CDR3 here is CASSLTGTGADTQYF. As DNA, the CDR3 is TGTGCCAGCAGCTTAACGGGTACAGGGGCAGATACGCAGTATTTT.

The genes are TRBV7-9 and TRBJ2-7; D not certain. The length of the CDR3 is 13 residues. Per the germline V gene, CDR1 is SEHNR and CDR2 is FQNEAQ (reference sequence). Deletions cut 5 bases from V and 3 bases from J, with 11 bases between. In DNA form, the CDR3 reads TGTGCCAGCAGCCAAACTGGTAGCTACGAGCAGTACGTC. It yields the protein CASSQTGSYEQYV.